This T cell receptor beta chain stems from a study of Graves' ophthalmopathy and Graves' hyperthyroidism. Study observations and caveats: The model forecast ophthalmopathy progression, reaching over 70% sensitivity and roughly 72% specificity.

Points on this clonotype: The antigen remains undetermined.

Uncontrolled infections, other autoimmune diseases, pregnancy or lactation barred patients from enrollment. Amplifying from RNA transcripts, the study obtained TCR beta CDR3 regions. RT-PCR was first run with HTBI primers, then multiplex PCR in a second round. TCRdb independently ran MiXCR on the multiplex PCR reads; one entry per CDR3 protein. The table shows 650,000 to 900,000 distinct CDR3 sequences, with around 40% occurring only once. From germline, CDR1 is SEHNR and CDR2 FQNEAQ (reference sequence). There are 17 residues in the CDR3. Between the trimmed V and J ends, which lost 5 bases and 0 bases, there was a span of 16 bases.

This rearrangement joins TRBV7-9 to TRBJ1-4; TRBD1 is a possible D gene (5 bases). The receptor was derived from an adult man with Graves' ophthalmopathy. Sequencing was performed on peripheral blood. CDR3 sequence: CASSPPASGPTNEKLFF. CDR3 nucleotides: TGTGCCAGCAGCCCCCCGGCATCGGGGCCAACTAATGAAAAACTGTTTTTT.